The 24 T cell receptor beta chains below come from one sample, sequenced in a study of CD8+CD57+ T cells in acquired aplastic anemia. TCR beta VDJ and CDR3 profiling used genomic DNA as template. TCRdb itself ran the reads through MiXCR, one entry per CDR3 protein. The profile shows under 75,000 distinct CDR3 sequences, around half of them singletons. Source material: sorted CD4+, CD8+, or CD8+CD57+ T cells (not recorded which) from PBMCs. These receptors all come from a human donor in good health, serving as a control.

This clonotype was observed many times. The gene calls are TRBV4-1 and TRBJ1-3; D uncertain. Germline V lookup: CDR1 MGHRA, CDR2 YSYEKL. V was pared by 0 bases and J by 0 bases, with 9 bases between. The CDR3 totals 16 residues. This CDR3 reads CASSQEVSASGNTIYF. CDR3 in DNA: TGCGCCAGCAGCCAAGAGGTATCCGCCTCTGGAAACACCATATATTTT.

J is TRBJ2-5 and V is TRBV6-1; 7 nucleotides agree with TRBD1. This CDR3 is 16 amino acids long. Trimming at V came to 5 bases and at J to 5 bases, leaving 14 bases not matched to a gene. Per germline, CDR1 MNHNS and CDR2 SASEGT. Here the CDR3 reads CASSTAYRGGWETQYF. CDR3 in DNA: TGTGCCAGCAGTACAGCGTACAGGGGTGGGTGGGAGACCCAGTACTTC.

This clonotype has at least ten counts. The rearrangement joins TRBV7-9 to TRBJ1-1; D is unresolved. Germline V gene lookup returns CDR1 SEHNR and CDR2 FQNEAQ (reference sequence). The V end was cut by 1 base, the J end by 10 bases, with 13 bases between. The CDR3 has 13 amino acids. This CDR3 is CASSLGPNPGAFF. DNA of the CDR3: TGTGCCAGCAGCTTAGGGCCCAACCCGGGAGCTTTCTTT.

V is TRBV7-9 and J is TRBJ2-5; D not certain. Trimming left V 5 bases short and J 6 bases short, with 10 bases between. This CDR3 has 12 residues. From germline, CDR1 is SEHNR and CDR2 FQNEAQ (reference sequence). Here the CDR3 DNA reads TGTGCCAGCAGCCCTCTATTTAAGACCCAGTACTTC. Protein: CASSPLFKTQYF.

The rearrangement links TRBV6-1 to TRBJ2-7; 9 positions agree with TRBD1. The V gene end was trimmed by 6 bases and the J gene end by 6 bases; junction bases not matched to a gene: 9. The CDR3 is 14 residues long. Germline CDR1 is MNHNS and CDR2 is SASEGT. CDR3 DNA sequence: TGTGCCAGCAGCCGCCCGGGACAGGGTTCCGAGCAGTACTTC. This encodes CASSRPGQGSEQYF.

In this sample, this clonotype turned up many times. The chain links TRBV11-2 to TRBJ2-3; tentatively, D is TRBD2 (6 bases). CDR1 and CDR2 from the germline V gene are SGHAT and FQNNGV. V dropped 5 bases and J dropped 0 bases, with 12 bases sitting between them. The CDR3 is 15 residues long. The CDR3 region is CASSLGLSSTDTQYF. Written as DNA, the CDR3 is TGTGCCAGCAGCCTGGGACTGTCGAGCACAGATACGCAGTATTTT.

The J gene is TRBJ2-7, the V gene TRBV10-3; 8 bases are shared with TRBD2. This CDR3 is 12 amino acids long. The J segment lost 1 base and the V segment lost 10 bases, leaving 3 bases of the junction unmatched. Per germline, CDR1 ENHRY and CDR2 SYGVKD. CDR3 nucleotide sequence: TGTGCCACCCGGGAGGGATCCTACGAGCAGTACTTC. Protein product: CATREGSYEQYF.

The sample holds many counts of this clonotype. The V and J genes are TRBV6-2 or TRBV6-3 and TRBJ2-7, with a weak D call TRBD1 (6 bases). This CDR3 spans 14 amino acids. V gave up 8 bases and J gave up 2 bases, with 16 bases separating them. Looked up from germline, CDR1 is MNHEY and CDR2 is SVGEGT. CDR3 sequence: CASLTTTGPYEQYF. CDR3 nucleotide sequence: TGTGCCAGCCTTACTACGACAGGCCCCTACGAGCAGTACTTC.

This clonotype is categorized as medium-sized (0.01 to 0.1%). The chain joins TRBV20-1 to TRBJ2-1; maybe TRBD2 (6 bases). CDR1 is DFQATT and CDR2 is SNEGSKA in the germline V gene (reference sequence). The CDR3 spans 15 residues. V lost 1 base to trimming and J lost 7 bases, with 17 bases between them. The CDR3 spells CSARGSSGFENEQFF. For the CDR3, the DNA is TGCAGTGCTAGAGGAAGTAGCGGATTCGAAAATGAGCAGTTCTTC.

The chain carries TRBV7-3 and TRBJ2-1, with 10 bases identical to TRBD1. V trimming: 4 bases; J trimming: 7 bases; junction bases outside the gene matches: 4. The length of the CDR3 is 14 residues. Germline V lookup: CDR1 SGHTA, CDR2 FQGTGA. The CDR3 reads CASSSGTGANEQFF. CDR3 DNA sequence: TGTGCCAGCAGCTCCGGGACAGGGGCGAATGAGCAGTTCTTC. The variable domain in full, with the rest retrieved from reference TRBV7-3 and TRBJ2-1, is GAGVSQTPSNKVTEKGKYVELRCDPISGHTALYWYRQSLGQGPEFLIYFQGTGAADDSGLPNDRFFAVRPEGSVSTLKIQRTERGDSAVYLCASSSGTGANEQFFGPGTRLTVL.

V usage is TRBV10-3 and J usage is TRBJ2-7, with 7 bases matching TRBD2. The CDR3 runs 16 residues. Germline-derived CDR1 and CDR2 are ENHRY and SYGVKD. The J segment lost 5 bases and the V segment lost 0 bases, leaving 10 bases of the junction unmatched. CDR3 in amino acids: CAISESTLAGPDEQYF. The CDR3 DNA reads as TGTGCCATCAGTGAGTCGACATTAGCGGGTCCCGACGAGCAGTACTTC.

The chain couples TRBV25-1 to TRBJ2-7; unclear D gene. CDR1 and CDR2 (germline): MGHDK, SYGVNS. The V and J ends lost 6 bases and 3 bases respectively, with 15 bases between them. The CDR3 runs 14 residues. The CDR3 loop is CASSQGQFNYEQYF. DNA of the CDR3: TGTGCCAGCAGCCAAGGGCAGTTCAACTACGAGCAGTACTTC.

This clonotype was detected many times. The CDR3 region has the DNA TGTGCCAGCAGCGTAGGGACTAGCGTTACCTACGAGCAGTACTTC. Amino acid sequence: CASSVGTSVTYEQYF. The V and J genes are TRBV9 and TRBJ2-7; TRBD2 matches 9 bases. This CDR3 contains 15 residues. The V gene end was trimmed by 0 bases and the J gene end by 2 bases; junction bases not matched to a gene: 3. Germline loops: CDR1 SGDLS, CDR2 YYNGEE.

This clonotype has a count of ten or more. The V gene is TRBV4-2, the J gene TRBJ1-1; D not resolved. Trimming removed 1 base at V and 1 base at J, with 10 bases between. Germline V gene data show CDR1 as LGHNA and CDR2 as YNFKEQ. CDR3 length: 15 amino acids. CDR3 in amino acids: CASSQVRTPNTEAFF. CDR3 DNA sequence: TGTGCCAGCAGCCAAGTCAGGACCCCGAACACTGAAGCTTTCTTT.

This clonotype was recorded many times. The chain carries TRBV5-4 and TRBJ2-2; D is possibly TRBD2 (6 bases). CDR1 and CDR2 from the germline V gene are SGHNT and YYREEE (reference sequence). Trimming shortened V by 4 bases and J by 5 bases, and 9 bases separated the two germline ends. The CDR3 length is 13 residues. The chain's CDR3 is CASSPRGTGELFF. Written as DNA, the CDR3 is TGTGCCAGCAGCCCCCGGGGGACCGGGGAGCTGTTTTTT.

The rearrangement uses TRBV2 and TRBJ1-2, with D perhaps matching TRBD1 (5 bases). Germline assignment: CDR1 SNHLY and CDR2 FYNNEI. The CDR3 spans 14 residues. Between the trimmed V and J ends, which lost 7 bases and 2 bases, there was a span of 14 bases. CDR3 amino acids: CASKGQGVNYGYTF. The CDR3 DNA is TGTGCCAGCAAGGGGCAGGGAGTCAACTATGGCTACACCTTC.

The chain is built from TRBV19 and TRBJ2-2; D is undetermined. The length of the CDR3 is 14 residues. Germline CDR1 is LNHDA and CDR2 is SQIVND (reference sequence). V shed 5 bases and J shed 0 bases, with 7 bases lying between them. The CDR3 DNA follows: TGTGCCAGTAGTGTCAGACCGAACACCGGGGAGCTGTTTTTT. Its translation: CASSVRPNTGELFF.

There are a few counts of this clonotype. The chain is built from TRBV15 and TRBJ1-3, with a possible D match to TRBD1 (5 bases). The V end lost 0 bases, the J end lost 9 bases, and 6 bases lay between the germline ends. CDR1 is LNHNV, CDR2 YYDKDF, per germline (reference sequence). CDR3 size: 12 residues. CDR3: CATSRDRGTIYF. CDR3 sequence (DNA): TGTGCCACCAGCAGAGATAGGGGCACCATATATTTT.

Details on this clonotype: This may be a read error, as it is one base from a much larger clone. The V gene is TRBV4-2, the J gene TRBJ2-5; 8 bases match TRBD2. Germline V gene sequence: CDR1 LGHNA, CDR2 YNFKEQ. The length of the CDR3 is 17 residues. The CDR3 nucleotides read TGTGCCAGCAGCCAAGAAGCGGGCATAGCGGGGCAAGGGACCCAGTACTTC. Residues: CASSQEAGIAGQGTQYF.

This clonotype was seen repeatedly, ten times or more. The J gene is TRBJ2-6, the V gene TRBV24-1; D not certain. Trimming pared 3 bases from V and 0 bases from J, leaving 8 bases between. Germline V gene sequence: CDR1 KGHDR, CDR2 SFDVKD. The CDR3 is 16 amino acids. The chain's CDR3 is CATSDSNGSGANVLTF. In DNA, the CDR3 is TGTGCCACCAGTGATAGTAATGGCTCTGGGGCCAACGTCCTGACTTTC.

Points on this clonotype: One end of the junction is discordant with germline, which a read error may explain. This rearrangement joins TRBV19 to TRBJ2-7; TRBD1 aligns across 8 bases. CDR3 length: 15 residues. CDR1 is LNHDA, CDR2 SQIVND, per germline (reference sequence). The CDR3 here is CARSIGQGSTYGQYF. CDR3 in DNA: TGTGCCCGTAGTATCGGACAGGGAAGCACCTACGGGCAGTACTTC.

The table lists this clonotype with a count of one. The V and J genes are TRBV2 and TRBJ2-2; TRBD1 agrees at 8 bases. The CDR3 has 15 amino acids. V shed 5 bases and J 1 base; nucleotides not matched to a gene: 3. CDR1 and CDR2 from the germline V gene are SNHLY and FYNNEI. The CDR3 DNA reads as TGTGCCAGCAGTAGGGACAGGCGGAACACCGGGGAGCTGTTTTTT. It codes for CASSRDRRNTGELFF.

This rearrangement joins TRBV20-1 to TRBJ2-3; 10 nucleotides match TRBD2. Germline assignment: CDR1 DFQATT and CDR2 SNEGSKA (reference sequence). The J segment lost 1 base and the V segment lost 6 bases, leaving 1 base of the junction unmatched. The CDR3 covers 13 residues. CDR3 nucleotides: TGCAGTGCCGGACTAGCGGGCACAGATACGCAGTATTTT. This sequence encodes CSAGLAGTDTQYF.

This clonotype is classed as medium-sized. The J gene is TRBJ1-6, the V gene TRBV2; tentative D call: TRBD1 (6 bases). The ends were cut back, 4 bases at V and 8 bases at J, with 9 bases in the middle. Germline loops: CDR1 SNHLY, CDR2 FYNNEI. The CDR3 is 13 residues long. The CDR3 coding sequence is TGTGCCAGCAGTGTGGGGGGCTATTCACCCCTCCACTTT. It encodes CASSVGGYSPLHF.